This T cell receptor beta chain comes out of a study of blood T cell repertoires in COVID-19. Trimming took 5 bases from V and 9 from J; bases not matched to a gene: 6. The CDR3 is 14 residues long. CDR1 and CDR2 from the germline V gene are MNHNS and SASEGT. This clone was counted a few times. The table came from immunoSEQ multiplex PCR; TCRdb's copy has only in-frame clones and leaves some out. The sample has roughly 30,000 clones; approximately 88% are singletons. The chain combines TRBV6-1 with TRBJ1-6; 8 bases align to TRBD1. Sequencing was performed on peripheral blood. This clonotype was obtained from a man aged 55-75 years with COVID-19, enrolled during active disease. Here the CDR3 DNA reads TGTGCCAGCAGTACAGGACAGGGAGGTTCACCCCTCCACTTT. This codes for CASSTGQGGSPLHF.